This entry lists 9 T cell receptor beta chains sequenced from one sample in a study of shared clonotypes between healthy human individuals. TCRdb keeps only in-frame clones here, not all; method: immunoSEQ multiplex PCR. The sample lists approximately 2.3 million clones; roughly 93% were seen once. The sample comprised naive CD4+ T cells from PBMCs. Indicated subset: CD45RA+ positively selected. These TCRs come from a man between 18 and 35 years old in good health. Some clones in this sample may be carry-over from other donors' samples.

CDR3 residues: CASSSRDRAEKLFF. The DNA for the CDR3 is TGTGCCAGCAGCTCCCGGGACAGGGCTGAAAAACTGTTTTTT. The V call is TRBV7-9, the J call TRBJ1-4; TRBD1 matches 9 bases. J lost 7 bases, V lost 4 bases, and 4 bases had no gene match. The CDR3 sequence is 14 residues long. CDR1 and CDR2 (germline): SEHNR, FQNEAQ (reference sequence).

The rearrangement uses TRBV5-1 and TRBJ2-1; D is ambiguous. The CDR3 covers 15 residues. Germline CDR1 and CDR2: SGHRS and YFSETQ. V gave up 0 bases and J gave up 4 bases, with 11 bases separating them. CDR3 nucleotides: TGCGCCAGCAGCTTGGAGCTCCCCTCTTACAATGAGCAGTTCTTC. Translation: CASSLELPSYNEQFF.

This chain connects TRBV5-4 to TRBJ2-5; 7 positions agree with TRBD1. This CDR3 has 14 amino acids. Germline V gives CDR1 SGHNT, CDR2 YYREEE (reference sequence). V lost 2 bases and J lost 2; bases outside the gene matches: 3. The CDR3 here is CASSFPGGQETQYF. The CDR3 DNA sequence: TGTGCCAGCAGCTTCCCAGGGGGACAAGAGACCCAGTACTTC.

The chain links TRBV29-1 to TRBJ2-2, with TRBD1 identical over 8 bases. Germline CDR1 and CDR2: SQVTM and ANQGSEA. The CDR3 is 14 residues long. The ends lost 4 bases at V and 3 bases at J; junction bases unmatched: 4. This CDR3 is CSVGKGQDTGELFF. CDR3 nucleotides: TGCAGCGTTGGAAAGGGACAGGACACCGGGGAGCTGTTTTTT.

The rearrangement uses TRBV18 and TRBJ1-1; D unresolved. The CDR3 contains 16 residues. Germline-derived CDR1 and CDR2 are KGHSH and LQKENI. V was cut by 1 base and J by 0 bases, with 12 bases left in between. The CDR3 region has the DNA TGTGCCAGCTCACCACTTCCCGGATACATGAACACTGAAGCTTTCTTT. It yields the protein CASSPLPGYMNTEAFF.

This sequence joins TRBV6-1 and TRBJ2-2, with D possibly called TRBD1 or TRBD2 (5 bases each). Germline lookup yields CDR1 MNHNS and CDR2 SASEGT. Trimming stripped 3 bases from V and 5 bases from J, with 16 bases between. This CDR3 has 16 amino acids. CDR3 nucleotide sequence: TGTGCCAGCAGTGATATTTGGGGGATTTATACCGGGGAGCTGTTTTTT. Translation gives CASSDIWGIYTGELFF.

This clone has just a few counts. The sample carries other DNA sequences with the same CDR3. The chain recombines TRBV5-1 with TRBJ2-3, with unresolved D. CDR3 length equals 13 residues. Germline assignment: CDR1 SGHRS and CDR2 YFSETQ. V lost 0 bases and J 3 bases, leaving 5 bases between the germline ends. CDR3 loop: CASSLEGTDTQYF. Here the CDR3 DNA reads TGCGCCAGCAGCTTGGAAGGGACAGATACGCAGTATTTT.

This clone was found once. The J gene is TRBJ1-2, the V gene TRBV30; D gene ambiguous. This CDR3 region has 12 residues. Germline V gives CDR1 GTSNPN, CDR2 SVGIG (reference sequence). V shed 2 bases and J shed 13 bases, with 17 bases lying between them. CDR3 residues: CAWSQSSIAGTF. Written as DNA, the CDR3 is TGTGCCTGGAGTCAGTCTAGTATTGCTGGCACCTTC.

The rearrangement links TRBV10-1 to TRBJ2-5, with D perhaps matching TRBD1 (6 bases). Between the trimmed V and J ends, which lost 2 bases and 3 bases, there was a span of 7 bases. The length of the CDR3 is 13 residues. CDR1 WNHNN and CDR2 SYGVQD come from the germline V gene (reference sequence). The CDR3 bases are TGCGCCAGCAGTGAGACAGGGAAAGAGACCCAGTACTTC. Protein: CASSETGKETQYF.